This T cell receptor (beta chain) was retrieved from a study of CD8 T cells in ankylosing spondylitis (dated 2017 in TCRdb). At the level of the whole study: T cell receptor beta repertoires were profiled in healthy donors and ankylosing spondylitis patients so that disease-linked TCR variants could be found. The whole study cohort included some 100 healthy donors and 25 ankylosing spondylitis patients. Samples of peripheral blood were taken, and for ankylosing spondylitis patients, synovial fluid was collected as well.

This clonotype appeared a few times. Its antigen is not yet known. Per-base quality was not reported, and no clone a single base away is much larger than it. The paper as a whole reports these results and caveats: Blood from ankylosing spondylitis patients appeared to be characterized by a TCR beta motif made up of about 8 highly homologous amino acid variants. The disease-linked clones had a CD8+ phenotype and were found at relatively low frequencies in peripheral blood. Some motif variants had previously been reported in the synovial fluid and blood of reactive arthritis patients, which suggests shared mechanisms of disease initiation. Significant enrichment of the disease-linked clones was reported in matched synovial fluid samples from ankylosing spondylitis patients.

The CDR3, from cysteine to valine, totals 14 residues. The DNA shown is the 42-base CDR3, in frame from base 1. At the junction V is shortened by 0 bases and J by 5 bases, with 11 bases in between. Sequences MGHRA (CDR1) and YSYEKL (CDR2) are obtained from the germline V gene. Sequencing was carried out with an Illumina HiSeq 2500. Quantitative 5'-RACE with molecular barcodes was used to prepare TCR beta libraries. The original methods were these. Disease-linked TCR variants were identified with a new computational method built on a probabilistic model of VDJ rearrangement. Using fastp trimming at Q25 and MiXCR clonotype assembly, TCRdb reanalyzed the public sequencing data and kept in-frame beta chains. One record per CDR3 amino acid sequence lists the most common genes and DNA. The V and J calls, along with clone size, are taken from TCRdb and not from the paper's own processing. Here the sample has 310,000 or so distinct CDR3 sequences; over 15% occur a single time. Together, the top ten hold about 8% of the sample.

The chain is assembled from TRBV4-1 and TRBJ2-7; the D gene assignment is ambiguous. Sequencing used blood, either unsorted or a sorted T cell fraction (not recorded which). This TCR was sampled from a male donor with ankylosing spondylitis or in good health (not recorded which). The DNA sequence follows: TGCGCCAGCAGCCAAGACGGAATGGGCAACGAGCAGTACGTC. Its protein reads: CASSQDGMGNEQYV.